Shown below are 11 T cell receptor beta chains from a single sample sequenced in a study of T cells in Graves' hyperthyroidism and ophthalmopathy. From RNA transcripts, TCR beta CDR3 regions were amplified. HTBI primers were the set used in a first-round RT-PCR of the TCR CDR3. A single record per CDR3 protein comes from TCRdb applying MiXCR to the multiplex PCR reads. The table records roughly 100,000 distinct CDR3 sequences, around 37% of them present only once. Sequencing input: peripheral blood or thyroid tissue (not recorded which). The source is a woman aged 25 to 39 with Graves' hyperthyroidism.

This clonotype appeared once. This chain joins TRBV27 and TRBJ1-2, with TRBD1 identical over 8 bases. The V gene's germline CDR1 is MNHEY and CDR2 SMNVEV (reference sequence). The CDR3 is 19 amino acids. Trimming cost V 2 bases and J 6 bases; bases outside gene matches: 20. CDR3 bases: TGTGCCAGCAGTTTAAGCCATTCGCGCCACTCGGGACAGGTCAATGGCTACACCTTC. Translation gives CASSLSHSRHSGQVNGYTF.

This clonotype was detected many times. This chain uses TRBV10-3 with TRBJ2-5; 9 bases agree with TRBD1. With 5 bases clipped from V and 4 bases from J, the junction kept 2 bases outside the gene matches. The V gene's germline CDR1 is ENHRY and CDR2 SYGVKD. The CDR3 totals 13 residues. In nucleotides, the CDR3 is TGTGCCATCAGTCGACAGGGGGGAGAGACCCAGTACTTC. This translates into CAISRQGGETQYF.

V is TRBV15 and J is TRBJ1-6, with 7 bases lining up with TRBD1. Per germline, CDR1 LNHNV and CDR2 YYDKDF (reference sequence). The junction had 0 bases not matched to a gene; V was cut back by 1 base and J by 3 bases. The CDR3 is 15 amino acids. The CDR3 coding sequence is TGTGCCACCAGCAGAGGACAGGGCTATAATTCACCCCTCCACTTT. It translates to CATSRGQGYNSPLHF.

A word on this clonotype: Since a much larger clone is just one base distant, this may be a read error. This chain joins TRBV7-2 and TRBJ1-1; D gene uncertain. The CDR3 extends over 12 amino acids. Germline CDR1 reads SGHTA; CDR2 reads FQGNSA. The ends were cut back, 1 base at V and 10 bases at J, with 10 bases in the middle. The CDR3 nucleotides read TGTGCCAGCAGCTTAGACGGTCCCACAGCTTTCTTT. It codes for CASSLDGPTAFF.

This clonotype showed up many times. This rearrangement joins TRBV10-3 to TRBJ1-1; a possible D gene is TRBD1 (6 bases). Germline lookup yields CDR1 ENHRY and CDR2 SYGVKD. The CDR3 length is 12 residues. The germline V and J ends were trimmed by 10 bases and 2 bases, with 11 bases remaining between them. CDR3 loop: CATGGQNTEAFF. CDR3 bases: TGTGCCACCGGGGGGCAAAACACTGAAGCTTTCTTT.

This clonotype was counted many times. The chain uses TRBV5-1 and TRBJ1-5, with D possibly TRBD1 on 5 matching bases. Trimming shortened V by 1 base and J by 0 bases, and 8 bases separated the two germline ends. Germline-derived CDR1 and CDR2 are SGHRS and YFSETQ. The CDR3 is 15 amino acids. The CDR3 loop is CASSLTGHSNQPQHF. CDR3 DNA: TGCGCCAGCAGCTTGACCGGACATAGCAATCAGCCCCAGCATTTT.

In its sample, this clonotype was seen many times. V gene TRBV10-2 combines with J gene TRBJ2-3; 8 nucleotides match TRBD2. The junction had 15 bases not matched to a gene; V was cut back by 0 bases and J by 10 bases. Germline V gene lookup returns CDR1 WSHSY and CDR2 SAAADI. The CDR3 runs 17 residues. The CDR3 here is CASSESATSAPSTPQYF. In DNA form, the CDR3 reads TGCGCCAGCAGTGAGTCTGCGACTAGCGCCCCGTCCACACCGCAGTATTTT.

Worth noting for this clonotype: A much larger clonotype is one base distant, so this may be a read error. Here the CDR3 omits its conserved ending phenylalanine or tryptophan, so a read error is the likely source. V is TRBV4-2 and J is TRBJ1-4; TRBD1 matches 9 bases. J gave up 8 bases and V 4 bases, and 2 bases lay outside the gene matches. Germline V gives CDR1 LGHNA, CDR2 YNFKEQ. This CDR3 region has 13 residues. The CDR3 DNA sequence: TGTGCCAGCAGCCGAGGGACAGGGGAAAAACTGTTTCTT. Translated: CASSRGTGEKLFL.

The CDR3, as DNA: TGTGCCAGCAGTTTAGTGACAGGGGGAGTTGGCTACACCTTC. Protein product: CASSLVTGGVGYTF. The chain is built from TRBV28 and TRBJ1-2; TRBD1 agrees at 9 bases. The CDR3 covers 14 residues. The trim removed 2 bases at V and 7 bases at J, leaving 5 bases unmatched. CDR1 MDHEN and CDR2 SYDVKM come from the germline V gene.

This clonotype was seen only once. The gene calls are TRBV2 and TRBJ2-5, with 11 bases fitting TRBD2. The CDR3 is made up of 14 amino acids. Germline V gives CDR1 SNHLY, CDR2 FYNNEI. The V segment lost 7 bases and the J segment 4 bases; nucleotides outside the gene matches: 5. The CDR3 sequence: CASTLAGGAETQYF. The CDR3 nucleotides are TGTGCCAGCACCCTAGCGGGAGGTGCAGAGACCCAGTACTTC.

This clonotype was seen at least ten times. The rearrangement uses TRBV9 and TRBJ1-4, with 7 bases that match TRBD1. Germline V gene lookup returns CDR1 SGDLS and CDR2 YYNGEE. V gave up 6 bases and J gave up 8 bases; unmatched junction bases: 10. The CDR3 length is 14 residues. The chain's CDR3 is CASTPTGMGEKLFF. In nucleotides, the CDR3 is TGTGCCAGCACCCCGACAGGGATGGGGGAAAAACTGTTTTTT.